This paragraph covers one T cell receptor (beta chain) sequence. The data derive from a study of cytomegalovirus exposure and HLA in healthy donors. Germline CDR1 is MNHNY and CDR2 is SVGAGI (reference sequence). This CDR3 is built from 15 residues. V was trimmed by 4 bases and J by 3 bases, leaving 16 bases between them. Some clones are missing from TCRdb's copy, which holds only in-frame ones; the method was immunoSEQ multiplex PCR. Of approximately 82,000 clones listed, over 85% were seen once; the top ten hold around 0.69%. Among the roughly 120 subjects of the validation cohort, separate from the roughly 730-subject first cohort, were the donors.

This TCR derives from a woman younger than 30 in good health and CMV-seronegative. This chain connects TRBV6-6 to TRBJ2-7; weak D call: TRBD1 (5 bases). The specimen sequenced was PBMCs. The CDR3 bases are TGTGCCAGCAGTTTCAGAGACAGAGTTTACTACGAGCAGTACTTC. Protein product: CASSFRDRVYYEQYF.